The clone carrying this T cell receptor beta chain was counted between two and nine times. The V gene end was trimmed by 5 bases and the J gene end by 1 base; junction bases not matched to a gene: 3. The CDR3 runs 16 residues. Germline V gene sequence: CDR1 SGHVS, CDR2 FQNEAQ. The data belong to a study of patients and donors after allogeneic stem cell transplantation. Using its own MiXCR run on the RT-PCR reads, TCRdb lists one record per CDR3 protein. This table has roughly 230,000 distinct CDR3 sequences, 13% to 15% appearing once. The sample comprised blood, either unsorted or a sorted T cell fraction (not recorded which). The receptor comes from a human donor who was either an allogeneic HSCT recipient or a stem cell or donor lymphocyte infusion donor (not recorded which). It is not recorded whose cells these are; they may come from a transplant donor. V gene TRBV7-8 combines with J gene TRBJ2-3, with 13 bases fitting TRBD2. The CDR3 sequence is CASSAGLAGRTDTQYF. In DNA, the CDR3 is TGTGCCAGCAGCGCGGGACTAGCGGGACGCACAGATACGCAGTATTTT.